This is a list of T cell receptor beta chains from one sample in a study of T cell changes during pregnancy in multiple sclerosis. Using immunoSEQ multiplex PCR, the repertoire was profiled, and TCRdb retains in-frame clones only, with some absent. The data show around 110,000 clones, under 95% seen once. This material consisted of peripheral blood, taken in the third trimester of pregnancy. These receptor sequences come from a female donor in good health, enrolled as a control in a pregnancy study. Both conserved end residues are part of each CDR3. D genes are given only for firm matches. The size entry is marked missing in some rows and otherwise reads once, few, many or a size class.

D gene	clone size	V gene	J gene	CDR3 DNA	CDR3 protein
.	.	TRBV9	TRBJ2-7	TGTGCCAGCAGCGTAGGTGCAGGGGAGCCCTCCTACGAGCAGTACTTC	CASSVGAGEPSYEQYF
TRBD1	.	TRBV27	TRBJ1-2	TGTGCCAGCAGTTTATCGACAGGGAACTATGGCTACACCTTC	CASSLSTGNYGYTF
.	.	TRBV15	TRBJ2-7	TGTGCCACCAGATATTTACAGGACCCGAGCTCCTACGAGCAGTACTTC	CATRYLQDPSSYEQYF
.	.	TRBV6-6	TRBJ2-1	TGTGCCAGCAGTTACGCCGGCCAAGGAGGTGAGCTCTTC	CASSYAGQGGELF
TRBD1	few	TRBV27	TRBJ1-1	TGTGCCAGCAGTTCGACAGGGAATGCTTTCTTT	CASSSTGNAFF
.	.	TRBV7-9	TRBJ1-6	TGTGCCAGCAGCCCCCGTCCAGGGAACCGGTCACCCCTCCACTTT	CASSPRPGNRSPLHF
.	.	TRBV5-1	TRBJ2-7	TGCGCCAGCAGCCTAGGAGGACTGGCCTACGAGCAGTACTTC	CASSLGGLAYEQYF
TRBD2	once	TRBV4-3	TRBJ2-3	TGCGCCAGCAGCCAAGAACTAGCGGGGGGTACAGATACGCAGTATTTT	CASSQELAGGTDTQYF
TRBD2	.	TRBV9	TRBJ2-5	TGTGCCAGCAGCGCCAAACTAGCGGGGGGGCCAGAGACCCAGTACTTC	CASSAKLAGGPETQYF
.	.	TRBV9	TRBJ2-3	TGTGCCAGCAGCGTAGCTTCGAATGGGGGACTCACAGATACGCAGTATTTT	CASSVASNGGLTDTQYF
TRBD1	.	TRBV5-3	TRBJ1-1	TGTGCCAGAAGCACAGGGGGCACTGAAGCTTTCTTT	CARSTGGTEAFF
.	once	TRBV5-1	TRBJ2-3	TGCGCCAGCAGCTTGGATGCGGGGAGCACAGATACGCAGTATTTT	CASSLDAGSTDTQYF
.	.	TRBV6-6	TRBJ1-1	TGTGCCAGCAGTTCAGTTACAGCGAACACTGAAGCTTTCTTT	CASSSVTANTEAFF
.	.	TRBV15	TRBJ1-4	TGTGCCACCAGCAGAGATCTCGCGGATGAAAAACTGTTTTTT	CATSRDLADEKLFF
.	.	TRBV25-1	TRBJ2-2	TGTGCCAGCAGTGATGTCTACGGGGAGCTGTTTTTT	CASSDVYGELFF
.	.	TRBV20-1	TRBJ2-5	TGCAGTGCTGGGGCCCAAGAGACCCAGTACTTC	CSAGAQETQYF
TRBD1	.	TRBV5-1	TRBJ1-2	TGCGCCAGCAGCTTGGGTGCGACAGGGGGTCACTATGGCTACACCTTC	CASSLGATGGHYGYTF
.	.	TRBV10-3	TRBJ1-4	TGTGCCACCGGGACGGAGGGGCAGGCTAATGAAAAACTGTTTTTT	CATGTEGQANEKLFF
.	once	TRBV5-4	TRBJ2-7	TGTGCCAGCAGCCAGGGGGGAAACTACGAGCAGTACTTC	CASSQGGNYEQYF
.	.	TRBV6-1	TRBJ2-3	TGTGCCAGCACGGTGGGGGGTCTTACAGATACGCAGTATTTT	CASTVGGLTDTQYF
.	.	TRBV5-4	TRBJ2-1	TGTGCCAGCAGCTCGGGGGTGGCCCTTAGAAATGAGCAGTTCTTC	CASSSGVALRNEQFF
TRBD1	.	TRBV7-6	TRBJ1-4	TGTGCCAGCAGCTCAGGGGGTAGTGAAAAACTGTTTTTT	CASSSGGSEKLFF
.	.	TRBV5-1	TRBJ2-3	TGCGCCAGCAGCTTCGTCGCAGATACGCAGTATTTT	CASSFVADTQYF
.	.	TRBV5-4	TRBJ1-1	TGTGCCAGCAGCTTGGGAGGGTCGGCTGAAGCTTTCTTT	CASSLGGSAEAFF
TRBD1	.	TRBV4-3	TRBJ1-3	TGCGCCAGCAGCCAAGAAATAGGGGGCTGGGGAAACACCATATATTTT	CASSQEIGGWGNTIYF
TRBD1	.	TRBV14	TRBJ1-5	TGTGCCAGCAGCCATGACAGGGAACTAATTTATAGCAATCAGCCCCAGCATTTT	CASSHDRELIYSNQPQHF
.	.	TRBV7-8	TRBJ1-1	TGTGCCAGCAGTTGGCCTGAGAACACTGAAGCTTTCTTT	CASSWPENTEAFF
TRBD1	.	TRBV5-1	TRBJ2-1	TGCGCCAGCGGATTTACGACAGGGTTGAACAATGAGCAGTTCTTC	CASGFTTGLNNEQFF
TRBD2	few	TRBV6-4	TRBJ2-1	TGTGCCAGCAGACTAGCGGAGAACTACAATGAGCAGTTCTTC	CASRLAENYNEQFF
.	.	TRBV5-1	TRBJ1-1	TGCGCCAGCCGTGGACAGACGAACACTGAAGCTTTCTTT	CASRGQTNTEAFF
TRBD1	few	TRBV10-3	TRBJ1-6	TGTGCCACCAGAGGGGACAGGGGGACACCCCTCCACTTT	CATRGDRGTPLHF
TRBD1	.	TRBV7-2	TRBJ1-5	TGTGCCAGCAGCTGGGGGACAGGGGGCGATCAGCCCCAGCATTTT	CASSWGTGGDQPQHF
TRBD1	.	TRBV9	TRBJ1-6	TGTGCCAGCAGCGTAGGACAGGGTAGCCCACCCCTCCACTTT	CASSVGQGSPPLHF
TRBD2	.	TRBV7-3	TRBJ2-2	TGTGCCAGCAGCCCTAGCGGGGGGACCTACACCGGGGAGCTGTTTTTT	CASSPSGGTYTGELFF
.	.	TRBV14	TRBJ2-1	TGTGCCAGCAGCCGACCAGGATACAATGAGCAGTTCTTC	CASSRPGYNEQFF
.	.	TRBV2	TRBJ1-1	TGTGCCAGCAGGGATATTGGAGGGGCTGAAGCTTTCTTT	CASRDIGGAEAFF
TRBD1	.	TRBV30	TRBJ2-7	TGTGCCTGGAGTGTATTGGGGACAGGGGGAGCTGAGTACTTC	CAWSVLGTGGAEYF
.	.	TRBV13	TRBJ2-3	TGTGCCAGCAGCTTAGAATCGGATACGCAGTATTTT	CASSLESDTQYF
.	.	TRBV4-3	TRBJ1-1	TGCGCCAGCAGCCAATACAGGGATACAACTGAAGCTTTCTTT	CASSQYRDTTEAFF
TRBD2	.	TRBV4-3	TRBJ2-2	TGCGCCAGCAGCTTAAGTGGGACTAGAAACACCGGGGAGCTGTTTTTT	CASSLSGTRNTGELFF